This T cell receptor beta chain was identified in a study of molecular identifiers for immune sequencing clone quantification. Trimming removed 4 bases from V and 4 bases from J; junction bases left unmatched: 5. The CDR3 runs 14 residues. The germline V gene encodes CDR1 SQVTM and CDR2 ANQGSEA. This clonotype was picked up many times. TCRdb analysed the PCR reads with MiXCR anew, one entry per CDR3 protein. The repertoire holds some 590,000 distinct CDR3 sequences, with 25% as singletons. The V and J genes are TRBV29-1 and TRBJ2-7; 12 bases line up with TRBD2. The specimen was naive CD8+ T cells from blood, with Jurkat cell RNA spiked in. Subset of the sample: FACS-sorted CD8+CD4-CCR7+CD45RA+ naive T cells. The clonotype was recovered from a human donor in good health. Some libraries in this study had Jurkat cell RNA spiked in. The CDR3 nucleotides are TGCAGCGTTGGAGGGCTAGCGGGAGGGTACGAGCAGTACTTC. Translation gives CSVGGLAGGYEQYF.